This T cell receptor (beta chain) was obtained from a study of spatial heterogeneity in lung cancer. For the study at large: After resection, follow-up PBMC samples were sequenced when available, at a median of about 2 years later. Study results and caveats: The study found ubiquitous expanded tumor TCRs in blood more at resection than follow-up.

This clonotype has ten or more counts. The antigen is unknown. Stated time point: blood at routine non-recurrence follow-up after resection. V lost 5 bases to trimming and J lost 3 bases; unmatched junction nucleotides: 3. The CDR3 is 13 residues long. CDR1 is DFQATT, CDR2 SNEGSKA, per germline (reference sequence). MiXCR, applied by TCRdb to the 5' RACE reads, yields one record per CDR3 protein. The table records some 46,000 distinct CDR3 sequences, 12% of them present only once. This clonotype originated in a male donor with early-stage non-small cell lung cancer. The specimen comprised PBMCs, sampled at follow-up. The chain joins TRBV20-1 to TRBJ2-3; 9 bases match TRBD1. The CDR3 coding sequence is TGCAGTGCTCACAGGGGGCTAACAGATACGCAGTATTTT. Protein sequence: CSAHRGLTDTQYF.